This T cell receptor (beta chain) was recovered during a study of T cell responses to AZD1222 COVID-19 vaccine. In the study overall: Some second doses came at about 4 weeks and others at about 12 weeks; these were pooled. Points from the study as a whole: Repertoire sampling occurred only after the peak T cell response.

Germline CDR1 SGHVS, CDR2 FQNEAQ. Trimming took off 1 base at V and 6 bases at J, with 7 bases between the two ends. This CDR3 is built from 13 residues. TCRdb's table, derived via immunoSEQ multiplex PCR, lists solely in-frame clones and lacks some. The profile shows approximately 110,000 clones, roughly 87% of them singletons. This clone was seen only a few times. What it binds is not known. The input for sequencing was peripheral blood, taken on day 0 of AZD1222 vaccination. The chain is built from TRBV7-8 and TRBJ1-5; D gene uncertain. The origin of this receptor is an adult in good health. The CDR3 sequence: CASSLGRGQPQHF. The CDR3 nucleotides are TGTGCCAGCAGCTTAGGGCGTGGTCAGCCCCAGCATTTT. Variable domain in full (rest from reference TRBV7-8 and TRBJ1-5): GAGVSQSPRYKVAKRGQDVALRCDPISGHVSLFWYQQALGQGPEFLTYFQNEAQLDKSGLPSDRFFAERPEGSVSTLKIQRTQQEDSAVYLCASSLGRGQPQHFGDGTRLSIL.